The source of this T cell receptor (beta chain) is a study of blood T cell repertoires in COVID-19. About the study: The United States, Italy and Spain were the sources of the acute and convalescent COVID-19 samples.

Per the study methods: It was from reference gene primer amplification that nucleated cell counts were estimated. Assay: immunoSEQ multiplex PCR; the TCRdb copy retains only in-frame clones and omits some. For V, J and clone size, that table is used; D and trimming come from the DNA. The table includes some 180,000 clones, approximately 84% detected once. The CDR3 contains 12 residues. The V end was cut by 4 bases, the J end by 2 bases, with 5 bases between. CDR1 is SNHLY, CDR2 FYNNEI, per germline. V is TRBV2 and J is TRBJ1-2, with D uncertain. This TCR came from a human donor in a cohort sampled during active COVID-19. What was sequenced was peripheral blood. CDR3 nucleotide sequence: TGTGCCAGCAGTGCAGGAAACTATGGCTACACCTTC. Translated: CASSAGNYGYTF.